This is a list of T cell receptor beta chains from one sample in a study of blood T cell repertoires in COVID-19. The repertoire was sequenced with immunoSEQ multiplex PCR; TCRdb's copy has only in-frame clones and lacks some. Here the sample spans about 200,000 clones, around nine tenths being singletons. The sequencing sample was made of peripheral blood. These receptors came from a man in his late teens or twenties with active or convalescent COVID-19. Each CDR3 is given with its conserved first and last residue. D genes are given only for firm matches. The size field is filled for only some rows; it gives once, few, many or a size class.

>15|TRBV2|TRBJ2-5|-|TRBD2
TGTGCCAGCAGCGCCGGGACTAGCGGGAAAGAGACCCAGTACTTC
CASSAGTSGKETQYF
>16|TRBV5-1|TRBJ2-7|once|-
TGCGCCAGCAGCGAGGCTGGGGACTTAGTGACCTACGAGCAGTACTTC
CASSEAGDLVTYEQYF
>15|TRBV9|TRBJ2-7|-|TRBD1
TGTGCCAGCAGCGAAGGTCGGGACAGCTCCTACGAGCAGTACTTC
CASSEGRDSSYEQYF
>16|TRBV3-1/TRBV3-2|TRBJ2-3|-|TRBD2
TGTGCCAGCAGCCTTACTAGCGGGAGGGCCGGGGATACGCAGTATTTT
CASSLTSGRAGDTQYF
>9|TRBV20-1|TRBJ1-2|-|-
TGCAGTGCTCAATATGGCTACACCTTC
CSAQYGYTF
>16|TRBV2|TRBJ2-7|-|TRBD2
TGTGCCAGCACCGGACTAGCGGGAGCCTCCTCCTACGAGCAGTACTTC
CASTGLAGASSYEQYF
>15|TRBV3-1/TRBV3-2|TRBJ2-3|-|-
TGTGCCAGCGAGCGTGGCGGTCCAAGTTCAGATACGCAGTATTTT
CASERGGPSSDTQYF
>12|TRBV15|TRBJ1-5|-|-
TGTGCCACCAGCAGGGAGAATCAGCCCCAGCATTTT
CATSRENQPQHF
>16|TRBV5-1|TRBJ2-2|-|TRBD1
TGCGCCAGCAGCTTGACAGGGGACGTCGGCACCGGGGAGCTGTTTTTT
CASSLTGDVGTGELFF
>18|TRBV27|TRBJ1-2|-|-
TGTGCCAGCAGGGCGGTTAGGTCTAGAGGCATTGGGAACTATGGCTACACCTTC
CASRAVRSRGIGNYGYTF
>15|TRBV19|TRBJ1-1|-|TRBD1
TGTGCCAGTACGGGGGTCGACAGGGGGCGAGGTGAAGCTTTCTTT
CASTGVDRGRGEAFF
>15|TRBV9|TRBJ2-1|-|TRBD2
TGTGCCAGCAGCGTAGAGCGGGAGCCCTTCAATGAGCAGTTCTTC
CASSVEREPFNEQFF
>14|TRBV27|TRBJ2-2|-|-
TGTGCCAGCAGTTTAACAGAAGCGGCCGGGGAGCTGTTTTTT
CASSLTEAAGELFF
>16|TRBV4-2|TRBJ2-1|-|TRBD2
TGTGCCAGCAGCCAAGGACTAGCGGTCTCCTACAATGAGCAGTTCTTC
CASSQGLAVSYNEQFF
>14|TRBV30|TRBJ2-1|-|TRBD2
TGTGCCTGGAGTGTAGTACTAGCGGACAATGAGCAGTTCTTC
CAWSVVLADNEQFF
>17|TRBV6-2/TRBV6-3|TRBJ1-5|-|-
TGTGCCAGCAGTTACCGTGGGGGGAACCGCTCCAATCAGCCCCAGCATTTT
CASSYRGGNRSNQPQHF
>14|TRBV27|TRBJ1-1|-|-
TGTGCCAGCTCCCCTGGGGGGGTGAACACTGAAGCTTTCTTT
CASSPGGVNTEAFF
>15|TRBV5-1|TRBJ1-1|once|-
TGCGCCAGCACCGCTACGATGGGAGGATCCACTGAAGCTTTCTTT
CASTATMGGSTEAFF
>13|TRBV11-3|TRBJ1-3|-|-
TGTGCCAGCCGACTTCTTTCTGGAAACACCATATATTTT
CASRLLSGNTIYF
>15|TRBV28|TRBJ2-2|-|-
TGTGCCAGCCAGATAGAACAGGGTGGGACCGGGGAGCTGTTTTTT
CASQIEQGGTGELFF
>16|TRBV4-1|TRBJ2-7|few|TRBD2
TGCGCCAGCAGCCGAACTAGCGGGAGACTCTCCTACGAGCAGTACTTC
CASSRTSGRLSYEQYF
>12|TRBV7-9|TRBJ2-2|-|-
TGTGCCAGCAGCTCCGTGACCGGGGAGCTGTTTTTT
CASSSVTGELFF
>20|TRBV7-2|TRBJ2-6|-|TRBD1
TGTGCCAGCAGCTTAGCCAACAGGGGGTTCACTAGCTCTGGGGCCAACGTCCTGACTTTC
CASSLANRGFTSSGANVLTF
>13|TRBV7-9|TRBJ2-1|-|-
TGTGCCAGCAGCCCCTCAGGAGGGAATGAGCAGTTCTTC
CASSPSGGNEQFF
>15|TRBV7-9|TRBJ1-4|-|TRBD1
TGTGCCAGTCAACTTCCGGGACAGGGGATCGAAAAACTGTTTTTT
CASQLPGQGIEKLFF
>14|TRBV5-1|TRBJ1-6|-|TRBD1
TGCGCCAGCACACCGGGACAGGGTAATTCACCCCTCCACTTT
CASTPGQGNSPLHF
>13|TRBV10-3|TRBJ2-7|many|-
TGTGCCATCAGTGAGTCGACAGCTTACGAGCAGTACTTC
CAISESTAYEQYF